This T cell receptor (beta chain) was obtained from a study of T-cell memory formation after mild COVID-19. About the research overall: For the most part, TCR clusters were specific to one donor.

TCRdb called the 5' RACE reads again in MiXCR, with one record for every CDR3 protein. The data contain about 200,000 distinct CDR3 sequences, around 8.8% of them singletons. V was trimmed by 4 bases and J by 3 bases, leaving 3 bases between them. This CDR3 has 10 amino acids. The V gene's germline CDR1 is SQVTM and CDR2 ANQGSEA. There are a few counts of this clonotype. The chain recombines TRBV29-1 with TRBJ2-5, with D unclear. The TCR was taken from a man between 18 and 29 years old who had mild COVID-19 (a few samples of this study predate the infection). Cell type and time point are not known. Material: PBMCs or a T cell subset sorted from them (not recorded which). CDR3 loop: CSVGEETQYF. As DNA, the CDR3 is TGCAGCGTTGGGGAAGAGACCCAGTACTTC.